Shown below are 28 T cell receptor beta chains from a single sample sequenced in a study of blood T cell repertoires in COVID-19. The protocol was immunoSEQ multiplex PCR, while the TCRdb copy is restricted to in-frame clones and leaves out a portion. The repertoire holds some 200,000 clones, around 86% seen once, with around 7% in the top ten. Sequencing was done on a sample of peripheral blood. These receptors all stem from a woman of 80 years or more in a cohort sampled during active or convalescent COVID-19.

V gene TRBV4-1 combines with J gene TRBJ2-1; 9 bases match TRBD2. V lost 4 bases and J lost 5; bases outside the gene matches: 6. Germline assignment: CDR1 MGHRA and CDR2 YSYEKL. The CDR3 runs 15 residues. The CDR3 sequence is CASSRVQRGDNEQFF. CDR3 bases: TGCGCCAGCAGCCGAGTACAGCGGGGGGACAATGAGCAGTTCTTC.

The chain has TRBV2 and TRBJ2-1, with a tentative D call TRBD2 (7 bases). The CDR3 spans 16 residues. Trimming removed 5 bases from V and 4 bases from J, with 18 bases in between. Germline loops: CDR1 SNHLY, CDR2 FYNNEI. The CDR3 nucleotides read TGTGCCAGCAGTCCCTCATGGGGGGGCGCATACAATGAGCAGTTCTTC. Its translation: CASSPSWGGAYNEQFF.

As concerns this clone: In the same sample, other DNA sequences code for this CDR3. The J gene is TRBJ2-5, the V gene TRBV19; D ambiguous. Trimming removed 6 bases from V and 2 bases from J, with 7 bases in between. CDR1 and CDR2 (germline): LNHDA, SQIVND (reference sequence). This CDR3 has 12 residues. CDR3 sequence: CASSSLQETQYF. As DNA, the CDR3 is TGTGCCAGTAGCTCTCTTCAAGAGACCCAGTACTTC.

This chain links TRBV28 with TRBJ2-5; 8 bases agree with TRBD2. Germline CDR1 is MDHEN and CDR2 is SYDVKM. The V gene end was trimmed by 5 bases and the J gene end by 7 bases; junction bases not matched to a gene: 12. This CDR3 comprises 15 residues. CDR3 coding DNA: TGTGCCAGCAGTATTACTTCTTACAGCGGGGGGACCCAGTACTTC. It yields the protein CASSITSYSGGTQYF.

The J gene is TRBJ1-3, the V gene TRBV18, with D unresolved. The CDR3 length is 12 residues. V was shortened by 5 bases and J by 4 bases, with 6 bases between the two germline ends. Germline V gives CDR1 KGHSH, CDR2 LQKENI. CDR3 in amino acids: CASSSFGNTIYF. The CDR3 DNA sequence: TGTGCCAGCTCATCCTTCGGAAACACCATATATTTT.

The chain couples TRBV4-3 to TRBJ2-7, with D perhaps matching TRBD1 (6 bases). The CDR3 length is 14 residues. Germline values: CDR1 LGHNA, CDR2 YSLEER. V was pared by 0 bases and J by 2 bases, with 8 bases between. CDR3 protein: CASSQDRDTYEQYF. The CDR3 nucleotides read TGCGCCAGCAGCCAAGATCGGGACACCTACGAGCAGTACTTC.

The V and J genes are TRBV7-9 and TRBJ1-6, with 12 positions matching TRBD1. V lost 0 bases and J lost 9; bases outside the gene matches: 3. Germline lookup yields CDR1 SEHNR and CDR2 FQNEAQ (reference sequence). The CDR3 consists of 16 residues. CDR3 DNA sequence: TGTGCCAGCAGCTTAGCGGGGACAGGGGGCTCTTCACCCCTCCACTTT. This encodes CASSLAGTGGSSPLHF.

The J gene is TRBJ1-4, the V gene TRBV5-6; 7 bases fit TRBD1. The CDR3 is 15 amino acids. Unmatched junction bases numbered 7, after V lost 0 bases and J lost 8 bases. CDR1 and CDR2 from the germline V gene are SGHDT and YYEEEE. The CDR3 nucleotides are TGTGCCAGCAGCTTGGACAGGGGATCTTCGGAAAAACTGTTTTTT. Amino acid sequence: CASSLDRGSSEKLFF.

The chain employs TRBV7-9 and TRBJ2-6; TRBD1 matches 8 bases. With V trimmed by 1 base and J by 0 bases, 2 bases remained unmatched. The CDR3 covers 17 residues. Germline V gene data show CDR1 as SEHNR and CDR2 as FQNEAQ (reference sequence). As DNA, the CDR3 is TGTGCCAGCAGCTTAGTTCAGGGGGCCTCTGGGGCCAACGTCCTGACTTTC. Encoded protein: CASSLVQGASGANVLTF.

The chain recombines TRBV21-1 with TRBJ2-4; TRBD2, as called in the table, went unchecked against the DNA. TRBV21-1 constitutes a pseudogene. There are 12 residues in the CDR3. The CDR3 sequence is CARTSNVADSYF. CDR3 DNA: TGTGCCAGGACCAGTAATGTAGCGGATTCCTACTTC.

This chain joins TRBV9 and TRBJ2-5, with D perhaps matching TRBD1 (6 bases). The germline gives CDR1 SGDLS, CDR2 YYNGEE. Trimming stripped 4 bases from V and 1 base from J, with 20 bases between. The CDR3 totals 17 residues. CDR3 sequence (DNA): TGTGCCAGCAGCAGACCCGTTGGGGGCGACGTCCAAGAGACCCAGTACTTC. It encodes CASSRPVGGDVQETQYF.

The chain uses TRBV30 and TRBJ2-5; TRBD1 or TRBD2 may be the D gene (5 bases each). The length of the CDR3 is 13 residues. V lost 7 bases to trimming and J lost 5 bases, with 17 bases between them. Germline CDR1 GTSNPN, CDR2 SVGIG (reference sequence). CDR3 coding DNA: TGTGCCTCGAGAGGGGCGAGTAGGGAGACCCAGTACTTC. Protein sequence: CASRGASRETQYF.

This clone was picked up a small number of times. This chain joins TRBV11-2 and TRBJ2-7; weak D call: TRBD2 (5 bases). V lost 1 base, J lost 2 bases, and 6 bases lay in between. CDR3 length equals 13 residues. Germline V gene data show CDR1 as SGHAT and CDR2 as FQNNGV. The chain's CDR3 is CASSLAEAYEQYF. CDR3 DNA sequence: TGTGCCAGCAGCTTAGCGGAGGCCTACGAGCAGTACTTC.

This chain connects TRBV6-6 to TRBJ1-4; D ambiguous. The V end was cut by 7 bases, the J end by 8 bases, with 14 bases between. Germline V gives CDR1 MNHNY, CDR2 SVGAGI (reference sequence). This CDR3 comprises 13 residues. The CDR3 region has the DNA TGTGCCAGCACTAGGTCCAGCGGAGAAAAACTGTTTTTT. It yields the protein CASTRSSGEKLFF.

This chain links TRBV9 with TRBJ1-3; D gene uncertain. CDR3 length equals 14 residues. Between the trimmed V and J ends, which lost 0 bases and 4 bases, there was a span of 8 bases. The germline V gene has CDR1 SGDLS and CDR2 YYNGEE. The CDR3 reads CASSVDGEGNTIYF. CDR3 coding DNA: TGTGCCAGCAGCGTAGACGGGGAAGGAAACACCATATATTTT.

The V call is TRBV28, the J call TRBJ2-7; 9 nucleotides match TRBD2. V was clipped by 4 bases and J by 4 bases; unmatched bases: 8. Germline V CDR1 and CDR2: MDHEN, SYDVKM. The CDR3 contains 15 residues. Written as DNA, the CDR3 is TGTGCCAGCAGTTCCCCCGGCGGGGGGGAATACGAGCAGTACTTC. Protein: CASSSPGGGEYEQYF.

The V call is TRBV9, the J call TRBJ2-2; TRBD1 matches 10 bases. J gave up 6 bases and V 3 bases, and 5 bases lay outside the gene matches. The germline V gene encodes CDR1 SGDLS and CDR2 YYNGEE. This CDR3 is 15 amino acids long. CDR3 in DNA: TGTGCCAGCAGCGCCGCGGGACAGGGGCCCGGGGAGCTGTTTTTT. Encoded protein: CASSAAGQGPGELFF. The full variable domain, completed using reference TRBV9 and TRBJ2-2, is DSGVTQTPKHLITATGQRVTLRCSPRSGDLSVYWYQQSLDQGLQFLIQYYNGEERAKGNILERFSAQQFPDLHSELNLSSLELGDSALYFCASSAAGQGPGELFFGEGSRLTVL.

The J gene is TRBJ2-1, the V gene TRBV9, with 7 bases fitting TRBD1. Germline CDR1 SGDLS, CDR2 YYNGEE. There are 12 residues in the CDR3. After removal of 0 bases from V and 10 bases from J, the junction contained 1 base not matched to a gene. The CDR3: CASSVVGGEQFF. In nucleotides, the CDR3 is TGTGCCAGCAGCGTAGTAGGGGGCGAGCAGTTCTTC.

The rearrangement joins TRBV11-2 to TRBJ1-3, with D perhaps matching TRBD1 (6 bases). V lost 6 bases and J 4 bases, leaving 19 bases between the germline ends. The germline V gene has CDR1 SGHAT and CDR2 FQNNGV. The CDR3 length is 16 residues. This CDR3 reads CASSTTGILVGNTIYF. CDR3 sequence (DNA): TGTGCCAGCAGTACTACAGGGATTCTGGTGGGAAACACCATATATTTT.

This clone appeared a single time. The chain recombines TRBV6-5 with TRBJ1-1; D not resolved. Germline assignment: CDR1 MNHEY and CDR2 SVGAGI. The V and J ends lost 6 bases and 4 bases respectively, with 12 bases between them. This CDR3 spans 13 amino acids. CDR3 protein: CASRLQIPTEAFF. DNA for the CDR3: TGTGCCAGCAGGTTACAGATACCCACTGAAGCTTTCTTT.

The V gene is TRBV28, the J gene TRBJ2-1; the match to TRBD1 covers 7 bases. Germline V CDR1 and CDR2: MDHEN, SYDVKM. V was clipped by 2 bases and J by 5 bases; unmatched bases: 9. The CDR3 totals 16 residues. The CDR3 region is CASSLRTGVKNNEQFF. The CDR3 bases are TGTGCCAGCAGTTTACGCACAGGGGTAAAAAACAATGAGCAGTTCTTC.

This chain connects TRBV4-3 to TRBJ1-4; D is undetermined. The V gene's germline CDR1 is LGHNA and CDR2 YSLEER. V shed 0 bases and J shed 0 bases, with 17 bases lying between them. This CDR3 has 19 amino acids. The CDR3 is CASSQDILREGATNEKLFF. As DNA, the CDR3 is TGCGCCAGCAGCCAAGATATCCTAAGGGAGGGTGCAACTAATGAAAAACTGTTTTTT.

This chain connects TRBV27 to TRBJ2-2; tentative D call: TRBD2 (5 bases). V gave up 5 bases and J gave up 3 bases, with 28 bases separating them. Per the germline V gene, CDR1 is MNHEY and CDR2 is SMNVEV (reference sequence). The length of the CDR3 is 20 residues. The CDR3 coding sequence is TGTGCCAGCAGTCCCAGGATTGTCGAGCTGAGAGGGCGATACACCGGGGAGCTGTTTTTT. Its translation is CASSPRIVELRGRYTGELFF.

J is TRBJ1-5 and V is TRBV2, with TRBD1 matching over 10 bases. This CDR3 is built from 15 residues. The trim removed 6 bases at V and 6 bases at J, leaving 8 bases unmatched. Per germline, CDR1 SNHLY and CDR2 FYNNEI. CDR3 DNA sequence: TGTGCCAGCAGAGGTGGGACAGGGGACGGTCAGCCCCAGCATTTT. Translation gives CASRGGTGDGQPQHF.

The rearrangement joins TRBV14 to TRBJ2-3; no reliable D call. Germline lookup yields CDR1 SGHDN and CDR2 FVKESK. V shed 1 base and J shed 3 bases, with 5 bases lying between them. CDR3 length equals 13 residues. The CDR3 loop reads CASSQVGTDTQYF. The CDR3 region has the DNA TGTGCCAGCAGCCAAGTCGGGACAGATACGCAGTATTTT.

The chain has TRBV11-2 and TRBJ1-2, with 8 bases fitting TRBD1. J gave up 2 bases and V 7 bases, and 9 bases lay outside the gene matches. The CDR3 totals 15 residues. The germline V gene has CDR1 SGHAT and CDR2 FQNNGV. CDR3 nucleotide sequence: TGTGCCAGCACCGTACAGGGGGGTTTAAACTATGGCTACACCTTC. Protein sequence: CASTVQGGLNYGYTF.

CDR3 protein: CASSFGTAKNTEAFF. CDR3 coding DNA: TGTGCCAGCAGTTTCGGGACAGCAAAGAACACTGAAGCTTTCTTT. The gene calls are TRBV5-8 and TRBJ1-1; 7 bases fit TRBD1. J lost 1 base, V lost 5 bases, and 8 bases had no gene match. From germline, CDR1 is SGHTS and CDR2 YDEGEE. The CDR3 loop spans 15 amino acids.

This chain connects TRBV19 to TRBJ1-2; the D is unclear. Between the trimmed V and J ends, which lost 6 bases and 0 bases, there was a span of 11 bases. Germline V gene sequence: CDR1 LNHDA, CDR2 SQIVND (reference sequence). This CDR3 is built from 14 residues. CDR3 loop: CASRVPGTNYGYTF. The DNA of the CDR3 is TGTGCCAGTAGGGTCCCAGGCACTAACTATGGCTACACCTTC. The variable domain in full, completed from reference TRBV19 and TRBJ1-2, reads DGGITQSPKYLFRKEGQNVTLSCEQNLNHDAMYWYRQDPGQGLRLIYYSQIVNDFQKGDIAEGYSVSREKKESFPLTVTSAQKNPTAFYLCASRVPGTNYGYTFGSGTRLTVV.